This entry lists 8 T cell receptor beta chains sequenced from one sample in a study of Graves' ophthalmopathy and Graves' hyperthyroidism. TCR beta CDR3 regions were amplified from RNA transcripts. HTBI primers served in a first-round RT-PCR, which a second-round multiplex PCR followed. Each CDR3 protein gets one entry after TCRdb re-called the multiplex PCR reads with MiXCR. The table lists about 370,000 distinct CDR3 sequences, roughly 15% of them singletons, with roughly 2.3% in the top ten. The sequenced material came from peripheral blood. These TCRs come from an adult woman with stable Graves' hyperthyroidism.

As concerns this clonotype: This sequence may be a read error, since a much larger clone differs from it by one base. The gene calls are TRBV6-1 and TRBJ2-7, with unresolved D. Germline lookup yields CDR1 MNHNS and CDR2 SASEGT. The V end lost 8 bases, the J end lost 1 base, and 12 bases lay between the germline ends. The CDR3 length is 13 residues. DNA for the CDR3: TGTGCCAGCGACGTCCGACAATCCTACGAGCAGTACTTC. This encodes CASDVRQSYEQYF.

This clonotype occurred many times. The V gene is TRBV7-9, the J gene TRBJ2-7, with 9 bases identical to TRBD2. The CDR3 spans 13 residues. V lost 6 bases, J lost 4 bases, and 4 bases stayed unmatched. CDR1 and CDR2 from the germline V gene are SEHNR and FQNEAQ (reference sequence). The CDR3 DNA is TGTGCCAGCAGTCTAGCGGGAAGGTACGAGCAGTACTTC. Protein sequence: CASSLAGRYEQYF.

The table lists this clonotype with many counts. The CDR3 DNA sequence: TGTGCCAGCAGACAGGGCTACGAGCAGTACTTC. This translates into CASRQGYEQYF. V gene TRBV11-2 combines with J gene TRBJ2-7, with D possibly matching TRBD1 (6 bases). CDR3 length equals 11 residues. Per the germline V gene, CDR1 is SGHAT and CDR2 is FQNNGV. V lost 6 bases and J lost 3, with 6 bases in between.

This clonotype was found many times. V usage is TRBV4-1 and J usage is TRBJ2-7, with D perhaps TRBD1 (6 bases). V was cut by 2 bases and J by 2 bases, with 13 bases left in between. CDR3 length: 15 amino acids. Germline V gene data show CDR1 as MGHRA and CDR2 as YSYEKL. The chain's CDR3 is CASSQRLDRTYEQYF. DNA of the CDR3: TGCGCCAGCAGCCAAAGACTTGACAGGACCTACGAGCAGTACTTC.

In its sample, this clonotype was seen many times. This chain joins TRBV12-3 or TRBV12-4 and TRBJ1-6; 8 nucleotides line up with TRBD1. The CDR3 runs 14 residues. With V trimmed by 7 bases and J by 6 bases, 5 bases remained unmatched. In nucleotides, the CDR3 is TGTGCCAGCACCTTACAGGGGGGTAATTCACCCCTCCACTTT. Its protein is CASTLQGGNSPLHF.

The table lists this clonotype with many counts. The genes are TRBV27 and TRBJ1-6; 8 nucleotides agree with TRBD1. The CDR3 extends over 12 amino acids. V trimming: 8 bases; J trimming: 8 bases; junction bases outside the gene matches: 2. Germline V gene sequence: CDR1 MNHEY, CDR2 SMNVEV (reference sequence). CDR3 bases: TGTGCCAGCGGGACAGGCTATTCACCCCTCCACTTT. This gives the protein CASGTGYSPLHF.

This clonotype was detected many times. The chain carries TRBV10-1 and TRBJ2-7; D not resolved. CDR1 is WNHNN, CDR2 SYGVQD, per germline (reference sequence). Trimming took 11 bases from V and 0 from J, leaving 14 bases between them. The CDR3 has 13 amino acids. The CDR3 spells CAGWHGGSYEQYF. CDR3 bases: TGCGCCGGGTGGCATGGCGGCTCCTACGAGCAGTACTTC.

This clonotype was counted ten times or more. J is TRBJ1-5 and V is TRBV6-1; no reliable D call. The CDR3 runs to 14 residues. CDR1 and CDR2 (germline): MNHNS, SASEGT. Trimming took 10 bases from V and 4 from J, leaving 17 bases between them. CDR3 loop: CATNPRPGNQPQHF. CDR3 sequence (DNA): TGTGCCACCAACCCCCGTCCCGGAAATCAGCCCCAGCATTTT.